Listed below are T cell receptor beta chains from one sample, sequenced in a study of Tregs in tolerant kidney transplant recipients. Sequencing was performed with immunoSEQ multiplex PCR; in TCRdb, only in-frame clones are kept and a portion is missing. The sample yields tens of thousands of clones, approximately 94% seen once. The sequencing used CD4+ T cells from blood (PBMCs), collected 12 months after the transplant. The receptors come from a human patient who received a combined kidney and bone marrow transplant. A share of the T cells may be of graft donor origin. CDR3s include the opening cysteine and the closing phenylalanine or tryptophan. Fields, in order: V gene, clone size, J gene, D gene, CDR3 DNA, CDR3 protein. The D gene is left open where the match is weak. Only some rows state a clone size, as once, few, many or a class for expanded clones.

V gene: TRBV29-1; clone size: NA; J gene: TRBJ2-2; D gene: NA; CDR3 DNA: TGCAGCGTAGTTGGATGGGGCTCTAACACCGGGGAGCTGTTTTTT; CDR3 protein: CSVVGWGSNTGELFF
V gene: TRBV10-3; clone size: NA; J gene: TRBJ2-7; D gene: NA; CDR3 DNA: TGTGCCATCAGTGAGTCGCCCTCGAGGGATCAGTACTTC; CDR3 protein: CAISESPSRDQYF
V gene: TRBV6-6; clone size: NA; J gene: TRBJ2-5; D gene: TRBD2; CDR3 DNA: TGTGCCAGCAGTTCGAGGACTAGTGGGGAGACCCAGTACTTC; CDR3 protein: CASSSRTSGETQYF
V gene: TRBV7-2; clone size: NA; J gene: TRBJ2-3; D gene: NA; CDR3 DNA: TGTGCCAGCAGCTATGGTAGGGGATTCACTAGCACAGATACGCAGTATTTT; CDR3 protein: CASSYGRGFTSTDTQYF
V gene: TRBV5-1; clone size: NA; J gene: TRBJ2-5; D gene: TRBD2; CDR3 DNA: TGCGCCAGCAGCTTGGCCGCTAGCGGGCAAGAGACCCAGTACTTC; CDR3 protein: CASSLAASGQETQYF
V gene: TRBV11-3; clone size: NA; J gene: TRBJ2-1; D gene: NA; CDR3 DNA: TGTGCCAGCAGCCATTTTATGGGATCACCACCCGGAGGGAATGAGCAGTTCTTC; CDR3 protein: CASSHFMGSPPGGNEQFF
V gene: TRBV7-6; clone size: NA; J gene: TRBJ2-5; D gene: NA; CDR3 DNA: TGTGCCAGCAGCTTGATTACGGGGGTAGAGACCCAGTACTTC; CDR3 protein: CASSLITGVETQYF
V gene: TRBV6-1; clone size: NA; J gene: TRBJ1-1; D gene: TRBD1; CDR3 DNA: TGTGCCAGCAGTGGACAGGGGTGGATGAACACTGAAGCTTTCTTT; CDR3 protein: CASSGQGWMNTEAFF
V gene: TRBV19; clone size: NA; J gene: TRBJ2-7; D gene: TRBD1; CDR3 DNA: TGTGCCAGTAGTATCCGGGACAGGGGGCTCTACGAGCAGTACTTC; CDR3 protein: CASSIRDRGLYEQYF
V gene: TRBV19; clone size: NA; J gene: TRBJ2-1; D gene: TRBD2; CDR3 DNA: TGTGCCAGTAGTATAGACCGGGAGGGCTACAATGAGCAGTTCTTC; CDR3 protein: CASSIDREGYNEQFF
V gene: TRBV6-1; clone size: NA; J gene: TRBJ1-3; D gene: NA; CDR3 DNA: TGTGCCAGCAGTGGGGCCGGGACACCTGGAAACACCATATATTTT; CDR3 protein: CASSGAGTPGNTIYF
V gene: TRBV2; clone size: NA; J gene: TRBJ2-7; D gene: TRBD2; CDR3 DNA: TGTGCCAGCAGCAAGACTAGCGGGCGTGGCGAGCAGTACTTC; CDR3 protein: CASSKTSGRGEQYF
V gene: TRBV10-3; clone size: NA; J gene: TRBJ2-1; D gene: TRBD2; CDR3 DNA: TGTGCCATCAGTGAGGGGACTAGGCTTGAGTTCTTC; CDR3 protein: CAISEGTRLEFF
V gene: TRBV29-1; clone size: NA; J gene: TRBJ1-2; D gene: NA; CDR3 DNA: TGCAGTACTAACGGACAGTTCTATGGCTACACCTTC; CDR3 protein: CSTNGQFYGYTF
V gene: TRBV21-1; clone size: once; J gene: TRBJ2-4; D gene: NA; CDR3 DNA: TGTGCCAGCAGCAAAGAAGAGGGGGAAAACATTCAGTACTTC; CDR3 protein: CASSKEEGENIQYF
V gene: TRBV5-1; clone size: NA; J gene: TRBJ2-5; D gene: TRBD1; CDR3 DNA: TGCGCCAGCAGCTTGGGTTGGGACAGGGGGCCGAGGGAGACCCAGTACTTC; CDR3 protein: CASSLGWDRGPRETQYF